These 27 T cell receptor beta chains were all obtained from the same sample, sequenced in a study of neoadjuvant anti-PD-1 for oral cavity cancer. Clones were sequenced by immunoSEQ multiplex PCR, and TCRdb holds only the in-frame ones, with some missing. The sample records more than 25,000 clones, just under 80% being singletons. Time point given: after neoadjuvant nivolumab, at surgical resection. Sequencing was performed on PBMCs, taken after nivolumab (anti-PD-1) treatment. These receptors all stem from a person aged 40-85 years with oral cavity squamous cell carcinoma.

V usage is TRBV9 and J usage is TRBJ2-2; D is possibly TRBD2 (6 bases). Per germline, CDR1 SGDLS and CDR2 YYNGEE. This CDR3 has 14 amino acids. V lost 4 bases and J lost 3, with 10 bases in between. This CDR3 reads CASSPWEDTGELFF. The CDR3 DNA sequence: TGTGCCAGCAGCCCCTGGGAGGACACCGGGGAGCTGTTTTTT.

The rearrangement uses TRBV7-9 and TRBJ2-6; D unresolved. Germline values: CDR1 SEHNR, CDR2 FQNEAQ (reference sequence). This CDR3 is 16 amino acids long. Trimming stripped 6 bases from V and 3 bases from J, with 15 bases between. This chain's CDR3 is CASSPLLRVGANVLTF. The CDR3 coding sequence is TGTGCCAGCAGTCCACTCCTCCGGGTTGGGGCCAACGTCCTGACTTTC.

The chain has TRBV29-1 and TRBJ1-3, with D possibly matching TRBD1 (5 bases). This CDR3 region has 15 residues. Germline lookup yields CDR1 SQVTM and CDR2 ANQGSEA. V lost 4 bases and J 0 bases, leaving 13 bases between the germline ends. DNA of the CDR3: TGCAGCGTTGGGAGGGACCCTGGCTCTGGAAACACCATATATTTT. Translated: CSVGRDPGSGNTIYF.

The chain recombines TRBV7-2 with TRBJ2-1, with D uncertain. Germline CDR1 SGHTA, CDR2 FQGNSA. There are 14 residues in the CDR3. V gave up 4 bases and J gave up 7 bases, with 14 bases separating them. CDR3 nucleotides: TGTGCCAGCAGCTCCAGAAACGGCGGAAATGAGCAGTTCTTC. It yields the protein CASSSRNGGNEQFF.

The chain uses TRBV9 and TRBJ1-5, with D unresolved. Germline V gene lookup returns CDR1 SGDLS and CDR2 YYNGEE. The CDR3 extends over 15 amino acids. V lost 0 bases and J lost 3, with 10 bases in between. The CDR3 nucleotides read TGTGCCAGCAGCGTAGGAGGAGGAAACAATCAGCCCCAGCATTTT. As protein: CASSVGGGNNQPQHF.

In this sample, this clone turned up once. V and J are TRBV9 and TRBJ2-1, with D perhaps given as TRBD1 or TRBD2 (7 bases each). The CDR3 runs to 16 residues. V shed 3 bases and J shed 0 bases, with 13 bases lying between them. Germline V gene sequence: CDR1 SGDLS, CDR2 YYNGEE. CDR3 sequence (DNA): TGTGCCAGCAGCGGAGGGGGCGGGGGCTCCTACAATGAGCAGTTCTTC. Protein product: CASSGGGGGSYNEQFF.

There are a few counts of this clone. In nucleotides, the CDR3 is TGTGCCACCGAAATGATCACAGATACGCAGTATTTT. Translating gives CATEMITDTQYF. This chain connects TRBV28 to TRBJ2-3; no firm D call. V was shortened by 10 bases and J by 2 bases, with 10 bases between the two germline ends. This CDR3 has 12 residues. Germline CDR1 and CDR2: MDHEN and SYDVKM.

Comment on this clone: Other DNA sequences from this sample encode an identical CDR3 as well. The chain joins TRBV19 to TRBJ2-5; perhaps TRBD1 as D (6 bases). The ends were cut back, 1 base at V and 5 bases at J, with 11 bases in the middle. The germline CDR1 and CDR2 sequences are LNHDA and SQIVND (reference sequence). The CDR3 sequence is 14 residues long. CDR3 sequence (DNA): TGTGCCAGTAGTATAGCAGGGGATGGGGAGACCCAGTACTTC. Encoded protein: CASSIAGDGETQYF. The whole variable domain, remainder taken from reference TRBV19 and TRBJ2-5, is DGGITQSPKYLFRKEGQNVTLSCEQNLNHDAMYWYRQDPGQGLRLIYYSQIVNDFQKGDIAEGYSVSREKKESFPLTVTSAQKNPTAFYLCASSIAGDGETQYFGPGTRLLVL.

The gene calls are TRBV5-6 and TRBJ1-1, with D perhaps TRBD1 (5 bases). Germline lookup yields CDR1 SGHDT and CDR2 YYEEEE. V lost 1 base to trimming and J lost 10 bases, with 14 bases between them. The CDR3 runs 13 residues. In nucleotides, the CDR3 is TGTGCCAGCAGCTTGCCGGTAGGGGAGACAGCTTTCTTT. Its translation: CASSLPVGETAFF.

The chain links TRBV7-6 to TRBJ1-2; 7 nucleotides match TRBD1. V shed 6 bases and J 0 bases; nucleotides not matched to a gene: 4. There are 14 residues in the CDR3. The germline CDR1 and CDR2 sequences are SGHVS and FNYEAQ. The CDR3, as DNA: TGTGCCAGCAGGAAGGGGACAGCTAACTATGGCTACACCTTC. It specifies CASRKGTANYGYTF.

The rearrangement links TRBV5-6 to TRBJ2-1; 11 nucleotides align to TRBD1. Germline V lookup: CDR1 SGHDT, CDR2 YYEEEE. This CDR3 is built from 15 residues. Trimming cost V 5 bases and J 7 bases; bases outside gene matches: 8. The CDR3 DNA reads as TGTGCCAGCAGGCGGGGGACAGGGGGGAAGAATGAGCAGTTCTTC. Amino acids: CASRRGTGGKNEQFF.

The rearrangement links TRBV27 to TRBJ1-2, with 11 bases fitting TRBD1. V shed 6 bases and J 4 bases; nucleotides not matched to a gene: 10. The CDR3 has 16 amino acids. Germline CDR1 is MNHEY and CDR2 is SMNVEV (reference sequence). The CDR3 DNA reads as TGTGCCAGCAGCCGGACAGGGGGCCAGGTTAGCTATGGCTACACCTTC. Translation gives CASSRTGGQVSYGYTF.

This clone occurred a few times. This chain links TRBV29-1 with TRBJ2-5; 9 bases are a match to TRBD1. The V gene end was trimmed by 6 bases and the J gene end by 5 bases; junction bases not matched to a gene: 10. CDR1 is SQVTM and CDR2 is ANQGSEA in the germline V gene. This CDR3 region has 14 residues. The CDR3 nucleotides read TGCAGCGTCGTTCCGGGACAGGGTCAGGAGACCCAGTACTTC. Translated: CSVVPGQGQETQYF.

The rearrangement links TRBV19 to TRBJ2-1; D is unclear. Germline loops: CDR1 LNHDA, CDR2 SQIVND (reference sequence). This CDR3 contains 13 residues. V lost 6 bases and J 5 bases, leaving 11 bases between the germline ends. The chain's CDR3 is CASRTRRDNEQFF. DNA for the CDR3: TGTGCCAGTAGAACGAGAAGAGACAATGAGCAGTTCTTC.

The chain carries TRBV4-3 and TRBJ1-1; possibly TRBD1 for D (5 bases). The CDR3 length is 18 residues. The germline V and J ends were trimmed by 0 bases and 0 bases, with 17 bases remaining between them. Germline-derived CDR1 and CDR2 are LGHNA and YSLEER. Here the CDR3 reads CASSQEVYQDTLNTEAFF. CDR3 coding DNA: TGCGCCAGCAGCCAAGAGGTCTATCAGGACACTTTGAACACTGAAGCTTTCTTT.

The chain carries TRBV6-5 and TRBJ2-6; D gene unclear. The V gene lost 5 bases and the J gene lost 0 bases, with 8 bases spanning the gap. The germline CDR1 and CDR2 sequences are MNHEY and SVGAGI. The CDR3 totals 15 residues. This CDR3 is CASSTQFSGANVLTF. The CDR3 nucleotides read TGTGCCAGCAGTACCCAGTTCTCTGGGGCCAACGTCCTGACTTTC.

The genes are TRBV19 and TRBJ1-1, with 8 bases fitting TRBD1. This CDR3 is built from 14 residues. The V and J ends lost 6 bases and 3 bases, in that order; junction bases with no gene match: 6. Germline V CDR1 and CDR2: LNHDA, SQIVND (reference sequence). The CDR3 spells CASSQGAGYTEAFF. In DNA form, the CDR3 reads TGTGCCAGTAGCCAGGGGGCAGGGTACACTGAAGCTTTCTTT.

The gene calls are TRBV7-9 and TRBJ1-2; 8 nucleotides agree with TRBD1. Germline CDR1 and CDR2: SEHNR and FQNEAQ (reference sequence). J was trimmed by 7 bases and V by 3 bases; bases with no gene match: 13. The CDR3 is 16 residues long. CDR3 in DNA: TGTGCCAGCAGCTTTGCTGGTGTTCGGACAGGGTCTGGCTACACCTTC. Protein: CASSFAGVRTGSGYTF. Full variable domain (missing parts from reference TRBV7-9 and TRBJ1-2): DTGVSQNPRHKITKRGQNVTFRCDPISEHNRLYWYRQTLGQGPEFLTYFQNEAQLEKSRLLSDRFSAERPKGSFSTLEIQRTEQGDSAMYLCASSFAGVRTGSGYTFGSGTRLTVV.

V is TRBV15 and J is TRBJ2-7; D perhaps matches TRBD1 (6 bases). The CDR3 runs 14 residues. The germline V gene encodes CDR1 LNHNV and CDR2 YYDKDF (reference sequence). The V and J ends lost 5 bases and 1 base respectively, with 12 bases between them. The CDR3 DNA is TGTGCCACCAGCGGGACAAGACCTTCCTACGAGCAGTACTTC. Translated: CATSGTRPSYEQYF.

CDR3 coding DNA: TGTGCCAGCAGCGTAGTTGGACTAGCGGGGGGCCAAGAGACCCAGTACTTC. Its protein is CASSVVGLAGGQETQYF. The chain employs TRBV9 and TRBJ2-5, with 14 bases identical to TRBD2. The J segment lost 1 base and the V segment lost 0 bases, leaving 2 bases of the junction unmatched. Germline V gene data show CDR1 as SGDLS and CDR2 as YYNGEE. This CDR3 is built from 17 residues.

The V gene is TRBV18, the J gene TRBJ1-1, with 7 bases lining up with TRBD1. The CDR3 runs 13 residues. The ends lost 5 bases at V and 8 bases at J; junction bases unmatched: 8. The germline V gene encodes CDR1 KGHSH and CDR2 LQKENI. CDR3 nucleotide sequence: TGTGCCAGCTCATACTCCGAGGGACAGGAAGCTTTCTTT. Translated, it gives CASSYSEGQEAFF. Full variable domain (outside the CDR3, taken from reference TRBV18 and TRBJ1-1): NAGVMQNPRHLVRRRGQEARLRCSPMKGHSHVYWYRQLPEEGLKFMVYLQKENIIDESGMPKERFSAEFPKEGPSILRIQQVVRGDSAAYFCASSYSEGQEAFFGQGTRLTVV.

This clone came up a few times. This CDR3 is CSATGDRGYTF. DNA for the CDR3: TGCAGTGCTACAGGCGACCGTGGCTACACCTTC. The gene calls are TRBV20-1 and TRBJ1-2; no definite D call. The V and J ends lost 4 bases and 7 bases respectively, with 10 bases between them. CDR1 is DFQATT and CDR2 is SNEGSKA in the germline V gene (reference sequence). The CDR3 has 11 amino acids.

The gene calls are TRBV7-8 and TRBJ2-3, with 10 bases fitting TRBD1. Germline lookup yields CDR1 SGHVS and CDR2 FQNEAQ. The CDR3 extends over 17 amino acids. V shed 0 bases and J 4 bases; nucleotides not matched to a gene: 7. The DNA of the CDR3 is TGTGCCAGCAGCTTAGCGGGAGGGACAGGGGTTCCAGATACGCAGTATTTT. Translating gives CASSLAGGTGVPDTQYF.

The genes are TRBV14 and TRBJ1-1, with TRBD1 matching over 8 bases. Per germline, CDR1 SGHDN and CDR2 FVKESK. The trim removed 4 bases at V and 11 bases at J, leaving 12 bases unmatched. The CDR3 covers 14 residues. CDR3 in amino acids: CASSLRTGWSLAFF. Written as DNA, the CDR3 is TGTGCCAGCAGCCTAAGGACAGGGTGGAGTTTGGCTTTCTTT.

DNA for the CDR3: TGTGCCAGCAGCCAGGGGTATGGGACAGGGGACGGCTACACCTTC. This translates into CASSQGYGTGDGYTF. The chain employs TRBV11-2 and TRBJ1-2; 10 bases agree with TRBD1. In germline, CDR1 is SGHAT, CDR2 FQNNGV. V trimming: 5 bases; J trimming: 8 bases; junction bases outside the gene matches: 11. The CDR3 is 15 residues long.

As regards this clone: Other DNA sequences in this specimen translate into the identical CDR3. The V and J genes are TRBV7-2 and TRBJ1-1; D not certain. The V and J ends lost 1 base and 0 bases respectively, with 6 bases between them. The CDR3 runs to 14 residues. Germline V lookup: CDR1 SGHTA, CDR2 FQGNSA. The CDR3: CASSLGQLNTEAFF. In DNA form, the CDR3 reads TGTGCCAGCAGCTTAGGGCAGCTGAACACTGAAGCTTTCTTT.

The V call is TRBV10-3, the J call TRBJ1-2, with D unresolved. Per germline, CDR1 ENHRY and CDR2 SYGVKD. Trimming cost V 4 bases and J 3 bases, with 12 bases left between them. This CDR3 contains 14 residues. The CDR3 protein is CAISGEGNYYGYTF. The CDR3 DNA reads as TGTGCCATCAGTGGAGAGGGAAATTACTATGGCTACACCTTC.